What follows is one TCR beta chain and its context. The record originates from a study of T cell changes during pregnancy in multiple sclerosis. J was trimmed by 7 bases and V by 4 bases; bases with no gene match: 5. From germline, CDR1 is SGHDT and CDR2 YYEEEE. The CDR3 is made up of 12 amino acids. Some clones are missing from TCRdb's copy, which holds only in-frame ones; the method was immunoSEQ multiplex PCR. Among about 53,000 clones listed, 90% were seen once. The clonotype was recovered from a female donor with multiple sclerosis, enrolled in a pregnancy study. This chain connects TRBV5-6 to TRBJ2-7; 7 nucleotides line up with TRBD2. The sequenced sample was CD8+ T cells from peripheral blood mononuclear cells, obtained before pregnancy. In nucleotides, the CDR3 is TGTGCCAGCAGCCCCGGGGGGAAGGAGCAGTACTTC. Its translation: CASSPGGKEQYF.